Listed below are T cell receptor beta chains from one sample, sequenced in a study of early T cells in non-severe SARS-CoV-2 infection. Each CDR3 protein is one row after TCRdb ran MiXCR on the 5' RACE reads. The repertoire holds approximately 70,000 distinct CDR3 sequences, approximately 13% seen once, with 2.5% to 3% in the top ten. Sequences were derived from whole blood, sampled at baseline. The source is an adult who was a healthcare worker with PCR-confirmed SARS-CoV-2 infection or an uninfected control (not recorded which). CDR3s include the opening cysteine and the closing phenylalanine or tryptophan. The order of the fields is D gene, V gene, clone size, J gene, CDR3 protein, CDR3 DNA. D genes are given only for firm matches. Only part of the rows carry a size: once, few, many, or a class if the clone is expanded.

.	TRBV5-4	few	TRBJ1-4	CASSLEGTTNEKLFF	TGTGCCAGCAGCTTGGAAGGTACCACTAATGAAAAACTGTTTTTT
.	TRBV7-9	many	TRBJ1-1	CASSRMTVTEAFF	TGTGCCAGCAGCCGCATGACAGTCACTGAAGCTTTCTTT
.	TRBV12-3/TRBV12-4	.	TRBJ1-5	CASSFFGQSNQPQHF	TGTGCCAGCAGTTTCTTCGGGCAGAGCAATCAGCCCCAGCATTTT
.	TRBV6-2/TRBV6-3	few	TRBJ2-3	CASSPWEGGSEDTQYF	TGTGCCAGCAGTCCATGGGAGGGGGGGTCCGAGGATACGCAGTATTTT
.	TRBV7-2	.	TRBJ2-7	CASSFTRASYEQYF	TGTGCCAGCAGCTTCACTAGGGCCTCCTACGAGCAGTACTTC
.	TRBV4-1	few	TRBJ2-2	CASSQELSGGVGELFF	TGCGCCAGCAGCCAAGAGCTATCGGGGGGCGTCGGGGAGCTGTTTTTT
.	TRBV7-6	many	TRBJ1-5	CASSLAGSGQPQHF	TGTGCCAGCAGCTTGGCTGGGTCTGGACAGCCCCAGCATTTT
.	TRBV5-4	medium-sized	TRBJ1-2	CASSPDRNYGYTF	TGTGCCAGCAGCCCTGACAGAAACTATGGCTACACCTTC
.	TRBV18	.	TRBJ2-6	CASSRDVSSGANVLTF	TGTGCCAGCTCAAGGGACGTGAGCTCTGGGGCCAACGTCCTGACTTTC
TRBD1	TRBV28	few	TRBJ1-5	CASSSRTGGNQPQHF	TGTGCCAGCAGTTCAAGGACAGGAGGCAATCAGCCCCAGCATTTT
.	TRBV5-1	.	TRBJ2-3	CASSLAPPGRTDTQYF	TGCGCCAGCAGCTTGGCCCCCCCGGGCCGGACAGATACGCAGTATTTT
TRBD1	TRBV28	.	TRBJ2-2	CASSRLTGVRTGELFF	TGTGCCAGCAGTCGCCTTACAGGGGTACGGACCGGGGAGCTGTTTTTT
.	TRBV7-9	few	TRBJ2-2	CASSWGTGELFF	TGTGCCAGCAGCTGGGGAACCGGGGAGCTGTTTTTT
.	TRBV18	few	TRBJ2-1	CASSPGVPPSSYNEQFF	TGTGCCAGCTCACCAGGGGTTCCGCCGTCCTCCTACAATGAGCAGTTCTTC
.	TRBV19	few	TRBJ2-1	CASRKLTPENEQFF	TGTGCCAGTAGGAAACTGACACCCGAAAATGAGCAGTTCTTC
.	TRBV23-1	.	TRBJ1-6	CASSQIPCRSPLHF	TGCGCCAGCAGTCAAATACCATGCCGCTCACCCCTCCACTTT
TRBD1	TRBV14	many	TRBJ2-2	CASSQVTRQGDTGELFF	TGTGCCAGCAGCCAAGTTACCAGACAGGGAGACACCGGGGAGCTGTTTTTT
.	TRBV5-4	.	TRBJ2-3	CASSWEGDATDTQYF	TGTGCCAGCAGCTGGGAGGGGGACGCCACAGATACGCAGTATTTT
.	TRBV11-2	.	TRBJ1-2	CASSSVGYTF	TGTGCCAGCAGCTCCGTTGGCTACACCTTC
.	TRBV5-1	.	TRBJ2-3	CASSLAAYRSTQYF	TGCGCCAGCAGCTTGGCCGCATATAGGAGTACGCAGTATTTT
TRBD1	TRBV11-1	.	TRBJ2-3	CASSFGQGAFTDTQYF	TGTGCCAGCAGCTTCGGACAGGGGGCATTCACAGATACGCAGTATTTT
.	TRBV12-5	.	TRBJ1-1	CASGRGQNTEAFF	TGTGCTAGTGGCAGAGGGCAGAACACTGAAGCTTTCTTT
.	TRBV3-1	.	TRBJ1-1	CASTSLDGTEAFF	TGTGCCAGCACCTCTCTGGACGGCACTGAAGCTTTCTTT
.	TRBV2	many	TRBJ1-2	CASSERQDYGYTF	TGTGCCAGCAGCGAGAGACAGGACTATGGCTACACCTTC
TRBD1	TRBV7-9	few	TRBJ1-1	CASTLSGGAGNTEAFF	TGTGCCAGCACCTTGTCAGGGGGCGCGGGGAACACTGAAGCTTTCTTT
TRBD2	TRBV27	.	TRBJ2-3	CASSLLADSTDTQYF	TGTGCCAGCAGTCTGCTAGCGGATAGCACAGATACGCAGTATTTT
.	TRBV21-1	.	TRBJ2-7	CASSKVEQYPYEQYF	TGTGCCAGCAGCAAAGTTGAACAGTACCCCTACGAGCAGTACTTC
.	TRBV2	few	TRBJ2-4	CASSELSGAKNIQYF	TGTGCCAGCAGTGAACTTAGTGGGGCCAAAAACATTCAGTACTTC
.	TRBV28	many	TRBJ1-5	CASSPGSDSNQPQHF	TGTGCCAGCAGTCCAGGATCCGATAGCAATCAGCCCCAGCATTTT
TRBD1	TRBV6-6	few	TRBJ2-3	CASGTTGGIDTQYF	TGTGCCAGCGGAACGACAGGGGGCATAGATACGCAGTATTTT
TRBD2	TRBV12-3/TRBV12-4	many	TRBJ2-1	CASRQAGGRYNEQFF	TGTGCCAGCAGACAAGCGGGGGGGCGCTACAATGAGCAGTTCTTC
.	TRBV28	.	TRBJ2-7	CASSTYEQYF	TGTGCCAGCAGCACCTACGAGCAGTACTTC
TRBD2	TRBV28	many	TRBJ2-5	CASSLAGGARETQYF	TGTGCCAGCAGTTTAGCGGGGGGGGCCCGGGAGACCCAGTACTTC
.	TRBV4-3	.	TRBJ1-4	CASSRASIATNEKLFF	TGCGCCAGCAGCCGAGCCTCCATTGCAACTAATGAAAAACTGTTTTTT
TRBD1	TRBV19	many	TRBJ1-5	CASSTRQGSGNQPQHF	TGTGCCAGTAGTACGAGACAGGGCTCGGGCAATCAGCCCCAGCATTTT
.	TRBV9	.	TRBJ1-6	CASSVDRTPNSPLHF	TGTGCCAGCAGCGTAGACAGAACGCCGAATTCACCCCTCCACTTT
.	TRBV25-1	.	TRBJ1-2	CASSESGGVYGYTF	TGTGCCAGCAGTGAATCCGGGGGCGTCTATGGCTACACCTTC
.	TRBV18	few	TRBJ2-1	CASSPTGAGNNEQFF	TGTGCCAGCTCACCAACCGGAGCAGGGAACAATGAGCAGTTCTTC
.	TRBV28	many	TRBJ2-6	CASSLSQVVANVLTF	TGTGCCAGCAGTTTATCGCAGGTAGTGGCCAACGTCCTGACTTTC
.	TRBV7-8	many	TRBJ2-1	CASSYPGSADEQFF	TGTGCCAGCAGCTACCCAGGGTCTGCCGATGAGCAGTTCTTC
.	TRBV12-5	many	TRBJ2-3	CASGRHTDTQYF	TGTGCTAGTGGCCGACATACAGATACGCAGTATTTT
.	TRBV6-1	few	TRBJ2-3	CATLHGTSTDTQYF	TGTGCCACCCTACACGGAACTAGCACAGATACGCAGTATTTT
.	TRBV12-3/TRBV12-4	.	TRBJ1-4	CASSPPQGITNEKLFF	TGTGCCAGCAGCCCTCCCCAGGGAATTACTAATGAAAAACTGTTTTTT
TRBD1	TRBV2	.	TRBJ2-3	CATSLRTGGADTQYF	TGTGCCACCAGTCTCCGGACAGGGGGGGCAGATACGCAGTATTTT
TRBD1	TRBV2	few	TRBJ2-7	CASCFYRDSPEQYF	TGTGCCAGCTGTTTTTACCGGGACAGTCCCGAGCAGTACTTC
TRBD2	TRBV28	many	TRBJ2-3	CASSLGLAGGGDTQYF	TGTGCCAGCAGCCTGGGACTAGCGGGGGGCGGAGATACGCAGTATTTT
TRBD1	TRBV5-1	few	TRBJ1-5	CASSLTGGNQPQHF	TGCGCCAGCAGCTTAACAGGGGGAAATCAGCCCCAGCATTTT
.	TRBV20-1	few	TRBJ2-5	CSARIAPGGRETQYF	TGCAGTGCTAGGATCGCTCCAGGGGGGAGGGAGACCCAGTACTTC
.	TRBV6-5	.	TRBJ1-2	CASTQGAPSGYTF	TGTGCCAGCACCCAAGGGGCACCCTCTGGCTACACCTTC
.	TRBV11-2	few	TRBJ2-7	CASSPADEQYF	TGTGCCAGCAGCCCCGCGGACGAGCAGTACTTC
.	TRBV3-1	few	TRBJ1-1	CASSQGGRRGSEAFF	TGTGCCAGCAGCCAGGGAGGACGGAGGGGTTCTGAAGCTTTCTTT
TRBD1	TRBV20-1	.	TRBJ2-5	CSAAPPGQGVETQYF	TGCAGTGCAGCCCCTCCGGGACAGGGAGTGGAGACCCAGTACTTC
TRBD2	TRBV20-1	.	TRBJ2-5	CSARDSSGGLETQYF	TGCAGTGCTAGAGATTCCAGCGGGGGGTTGGAGACCCAGTACTTC
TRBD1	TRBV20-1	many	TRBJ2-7	CSARDYGQGRYEQYF	TGCAGTGCTAGAGATTATGGACAGGGCCGCTACGAGCAGTACTTC
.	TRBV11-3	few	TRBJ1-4	CASSSPGSNEKLFF	TGTGCCAGCAGCTCGCCAGGGTCTAATGAAAAACTGTTTTTT
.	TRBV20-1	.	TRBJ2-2	CSARIPHNGDGELFF	TGCAGTGCTAGAATCCCGCACAACGGTGACGGGGAGCTGTTTTTT
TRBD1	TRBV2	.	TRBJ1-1	CASSRGIGSEAFF	TGTGCCAGTTCCAGGGGGATTGGGTCTGAAGCTTTCTTT
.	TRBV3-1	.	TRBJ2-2	CASSHEVGSTGELFF	TGTGCCAGCAGCCATGAGGTGGGGAGCACCGGGGAGCTGTTTTTT
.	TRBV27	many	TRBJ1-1	CASRDRGEAFF	TGTGCCAGCAGAGATAGGGGGGAAGCTTTCTTT
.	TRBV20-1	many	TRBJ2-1	CSARPDTGGAYNEQFF	TGCAGTGCTCGACCCGACACAGGGGGGGCCTACAATGAGCAGTTCTTC